Listed here are 7 T cell receptor beta chains from one sample, sequenced in a study of T cells in Graves' hyperthyroidism and ophthalmopathy. RNA transcripts were the template for amplifying TCR beta CDR3 regions. RT-PCR in the first round (using the HTBI primer set) targeted the TCR CDR3. TCRdb used MiXCR to reprocess the multiplex PCR reads, holding one entry per CDR3 protein. The sample lists 450,000 to 500,000 distinct CDR3 sequences; roughly 22% were seen once. The sequencing input was blood. These receptors originate from a woman aged 70-85 years with Graves' ophthalmopathy.

The chain has TRBV20-1 and TRBJ2-2, with 9 bases lining up with TRBD2. Trimming took 0 bases from V and 4 from J; bases not matched to a gene: 3. Germline CDR1 reads DFQATT; CDR2 reads SNEGSKA (reference sequence). The CDR3 is 15 amino acids. The DNA of the CDR3 is TGCAGTGCTAGAGATAGCGGGAGCCGCACCGGGGAGCTGTTTTTT. Its translation: CSARDSGSRTGELFF.

The chain recombines TRBV12-3 or TRBV12-4 with TRBJ2-2, with D perhaps matching TRBD1 or TRBD2 (5 bases each). The V gene lost 5 bases and the J gene lost 7 bases, with 17 bases spanning the gap. The CDR3 is 15 amino acids. The CDR3 DNA sequence: TGTGCCAGCAGTCGCGTCGTGCTGAGGGGCGGGGAGCTGTTTTTT. Protein: CASSRVVLRGGELFF.

The chain carries TRBV7-6 and TRBJ1-5, with D perhaps TRBD1 (5 bases). V was trimmed by 1 base and J by 5 bases, leaving 15 bases between them. CDR3 length: 16 residues. Germline V gene sequence: CDR1 SGHVS, CDR2 FNYEAQ. DNA of the CDR3: TGTGCCAGCAGCTTAGGTCCGGGGGGGGTCGATCAGCCCCAGCATTTT. Translated: CASSLGPGGVDQPQHF.

This clonotype was seen repeatedly, ten times or more. V usage is TRBV7-9 and J usage is TRBJ1-5; 10 nucleotides line up with TRBD1. J gave up 4 bases and V 3 bases, and 3 bases lay outside the gene matches. The germline CDR1 and CDR2 sequences are SEHNR and FQNEAQ (reference sequence). The CDR3 is 15 amino acids. CDR3 region: CASSLGTGENQPQHF. CDR3 nucleotide sequence: TGTGCCAGCAGCTTGGGGACAGGGGAGAATCAGCCCCAGCATTTT. Looking up the rest from reference TRBV7-9 and TRBJ1-5 gives the full variable domain: DTGVSQNPRHKITKRGQNVTFRCDPISEHNRLYWYRQTLGQGPEFLTYFQNEAQLEKSRLLSDRFSAERPKGSFSTLEIQRTEQGDSAMYLCASSLGTGENQPQHFGDGTRLSIL.

This clonotype showed up just a few times. V and J are TRBV7-2 and TRBJ1-5; 9 nucleotides agree with TRBD1. With V trimmed by 5 bases and J by 3 bases, 11 bases remained unmatched. The germline gives CDR1 SGHTA, CDR2 FQGNSA. This CDR3 is 17 amino acids long. CDR3 DNA: TGTGCCAGCAGCCCAACCGGGACAGGGAGCCCCAATCAGCCCCAGCATTTT. This translates into CASSPTGTGSPNQPQHF.

This clonotype has more than one count but fewer than ten. The chain joins TRBV12-3 or TRBV12-4 to TRBJ1-4, with a tentative D call TRBD1 (6 bases). Trimming pared 4 bases from V and 7 bases from J, leaving 13 bases between. The CDR3 consists of 14 residues. The CDR3 DNA is TGTGCCAGCAGTTCGGGACACTCGTCTGAAAAACTGTTTTTT. Protein sequence: CASSSGHSSEKLFF.

This clonotype has a count of ten or more. The chain employs TRBV2 and TRBJ2-1; TRBD2 is a possible D gene (5 bases). Deletions cut 6 bases from V and 8 bases from J, with 11 bases between. Germline-derived CDR1 and CDR2 are SNHLY and FYNNEI. The CDR3 covers 12 residues. The CDR3 region is CASRKWRDEQFF. The CDR3, as DNA: TGTGCCAGCAGGAAGTGGCGGGATGAGCAGTTCTTC.